This TCR beta chain was obtained from a study of blood T cell repertoires in COVID-19. Background on the study: COVID-19 samples collected from the United States, Italy and Spain covered acute and convalescent phases. Sources were T cells, B-cell-depleted T cells, or PBMCs; the material itself was cDNA or gDNA.

In the original processing: Using reference gene primer amplification, nucleated cell counts were estimated. Libraries were prepared by immunoSEQ multiplex PCR; TCRdb keeps only in-frame clonotypes and omits some of them. Clone size and V and J calls were adopted from that table, with D and trimming inferred from the DNA. The repertoire holds roughly 270,000 clones, with 75% to 85% as singletons. V gave up 3 bases and J gave up 1 base; unmatched junction bases: 10. The CDR3 is 18 amino acids. Germline assignment: CDR1 LGHDT and CDR2 YNNKEL (reference sequence). The sample taken for sequencing was peripheral blood. The clonotype comes from a man over 45 with active or convalescent COVID-19. The gene calls are TRBV3-1 (or the pseudogene TRBV3-2) and TRBJ2-4; 9 nucleotides line up with TRBD1. The DNA of the CDR3 is TGTGCCAGCAGCCACCAGGGACAGGGCGAGGTGGCCAAAAACATTCAGTACTTC. Translation: CASSHQGQGEVAKNIQYF.